This T cell receptor (beta chain) was recorded in a study of blood T cell repertoires in COVID-19. Study details: There were acute and convalescent COVID-19 samples, and they came from the United States, Italy and Spain. From T cells, B-cell-depleted T cells, or PBMCs came the material, which was cDNA or gDNA.

Source study methods: Reference gene primer amplification gave nucleated cell count estimates. Produced via immunoSEQ multiplex PCR; TCRdb's table is partial and in-frame only. V and J calls and clone size follow that table, whereas D and trimming were derived from the DNA. The sample includes some 29,000 clones, around 88% of them seen just once. Sequenced input: peripheral blood. This TCR was recovered from a human donor in a cohort sampled during active COVID-19.

This CDR3 reads CASSLSEAYNEQFF. The CDR3 DNA sequence: TGCGCCAGCAGCCTATCCGAGGCCTACAATGAGCAGTTCTTC. The chain joins TRBV5-1 to TRBJ2-1; unclear D gene. CDR1 is SGHRS, CDR2 YFSETQ, per germline. This CDR3 is built from 14 residues. Trimming took 4 bases from V and 2 from J, leaving 10 bases between them.